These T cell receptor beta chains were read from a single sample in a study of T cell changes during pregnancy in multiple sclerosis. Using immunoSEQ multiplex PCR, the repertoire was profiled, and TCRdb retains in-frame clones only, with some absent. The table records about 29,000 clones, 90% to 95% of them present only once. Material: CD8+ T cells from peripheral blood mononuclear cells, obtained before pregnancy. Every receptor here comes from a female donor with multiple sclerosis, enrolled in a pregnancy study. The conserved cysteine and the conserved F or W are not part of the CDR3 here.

cdr3_aa: ASSYEFVEGEAF; j_call: TRBJ1-1; v_call: TRBV6-6
cdr3_aa: ASSPWGSGRSYEQY; j_call: TRBJ2-7; v_call: TRBV11-2
cdr3_aa: ASSLASTGGSYNEQF; j_call: TRBJ2-1; v_call: TRBV7-2
cdr3_aa: ASSAWTGRDSPLH; j_call: TRBJ1-6; v_call: TRBV19
cdr3_aa: ASYPASSNTEAF; j_call: TRBJ1-1; v_call: TRBV6-5
cdr3_aa: ASSPGTATDTQY; j_call: TRBJ2-3; v_call: TRBV6-5
cdr3_aa: ASSAARGGGYNEQF; j_call: TRBJ2-1; v_call: TRBV7-9
cdr3_aa: ASSLGGRKQY; j_call: TRBJ2-7; v_call: TRBV7-6
cdr3_aa: ASSQSTIEEETQY; j_call: TRBJ2-5; v_call: TRBV4-1
cdr3_aa: AWSLATSGSYEQY; j_call: TRBJ2-7; v_call: TRBV30
cdr3_aa: ASSGRTPWETQY; j_call: TRBJ2-5; v_call: TRBV5-1
cdr3_aa: ASSFDRVEQY; j_call: TRBJ2-7; v_call: TRBV5-8
cdr3_aa: ASSKTSGRAVPSTDTQY; j_call: TRBJ2-3; v_call: TRBV19
cdr3_aa: ASGGIGQGKETQY; j_call: TRBJ2-5; v_call: TRBV7-9
cdr3_aa: ASSLRSSSQPQH; j_call: TRBJ1-5; v_call: TRBV7-6
cdr3_aa: ASSPTGLAGRVFHEQY; j_call: TRBJ2-7; v_call: TRBV5-1
cdr3_aa: ASSERGTNEKLF; j_call: TRBJ1-4; v_call: TRBV6-1
cdr3_aa: ATGGGQVTYNEQF; j_call: TRBJ2-1; v_call: TRBV27
cdr3_aa: ASSTGQSSYNEQF; j_call: TRBJ2-1; v_call: TRBV19
cdr3_aa: ASSFFAGQANYGYT; j_call: TRBJ1-2; v_call: TRBV6-5
cdr3_aa: ASSLGTGVYEQY; j_call: TRBJ2-7; v_call: TRBV5-1
cdr3_aa: ASSPTPGQSYEQY; j_call: TRBJ2-7; v_call: TRBV4-3
cdr3_aa: ASSYGSNQPQH; j_call: TRBJ1-5; v_call: TRBV5-1
cdr3_aa: ASSLGGGGETQY; j_call: TRBJ2-5; v_call: TRBV7-3
cdr3_aa: ASSLFGGGEVGTSASYEQY; j_call: TRBJ2-7; v_call: TRBV27
cdr3_aa: ASSQVLTGPPDTQY; j_call: TRBJ2-3; v_call: TRBV4-3
cdr3_aa: SVGHIPVFGSQAYGYT; j_call: TRBJ1-2; v_call: TRBV29-1
cdr3_aa: SVTTGDSYEQY; j_call: TRBJ2-7; v_call: TRBV29-1
cdr3_aa: ASSQTSGGNQPQH; j_call: TRBJ1-5; v_call: TRBV4-2
cdr3_aa: ASRATGGVREKLF; j_call: TRBJ1-4; v_call: TRBV14
cdr3_aa: ASRGTGEDEQF; j_call: TRBJ2-1; v_call: TRBV6-1